In its sample, the clone carrying this TCR beta chain is medium-sized. The antigen is unknown. The CDR3 spans 14 residues. J lost 8 bases, V lost 3 bases, and 1 base had no gene match. Germline assignment: CDR1 LNHDA and CDR2 SQIVND (reference sequence). This entry comes from a study of T cell repertoires in aging, cancer and after chemotherapy. Study summary: Patients with chronic lymphocytic leukemia were sampled before and after fludarabine- or bendamustine-based chemotherapy.

Findings and caveats of the study: Median generation probability rose over the chemotherapy interval in each cancer cohort, suggesting rebound thymic output.

Amplification of TCR beta used genomic DNA extracted from peripheral blood. Multiplex touch-down PCR with TRB-A/B primers amplified rearranged V-D-J TRB sequences. TCRdb used MiXCR to reprocess the multiplex PCR reads, holding one entry per CDR3 protein. The sample lists 10,000 to 15,000 distinct CDR3 sequences, around a quarter occurring once. This TCR was sampled from a human donor with a blood cancer. The J gene is TRBJ1-6, the V gene TRBV19, with 10 nucleotides matching TRBD1. Material: blood. The CDR3 coding sequence is TGTGCCAGTAGTATGGGACAGGGGCATTCACCCCTCCACTTT. Translation gives CASSMGQGHSPLHF.